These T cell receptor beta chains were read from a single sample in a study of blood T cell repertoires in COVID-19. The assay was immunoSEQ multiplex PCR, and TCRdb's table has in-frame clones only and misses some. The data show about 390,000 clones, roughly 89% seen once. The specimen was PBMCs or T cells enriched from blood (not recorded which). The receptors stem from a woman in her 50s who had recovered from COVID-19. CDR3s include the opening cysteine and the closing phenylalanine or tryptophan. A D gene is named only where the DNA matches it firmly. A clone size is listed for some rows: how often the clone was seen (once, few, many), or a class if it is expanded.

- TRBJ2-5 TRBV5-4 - CASSLASQETQYF TGTGCCAGCAGCTTGGCTAGTCAAGAGACCCAGTACTTC
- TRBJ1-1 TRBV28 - CASRSTGEAFF TGTGCCAGCAGATCGACAGGTGAAGCTTTCTTT
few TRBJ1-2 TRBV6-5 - CASKHLTGYTF TGTGCCAGCAAACACCTTACGGGCTACACCTTC
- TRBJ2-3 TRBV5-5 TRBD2 CASSSSGVFTDTQYF TGTGCCAGCAGCTCCAGCGGGGTATTCACAGATACGCAGTATTTT
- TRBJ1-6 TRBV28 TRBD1 CASSSLQGGNSPLHF TGTGCCAGCAGTTCACTACAGGGGGGTAATTCACCCCTCCACTTT
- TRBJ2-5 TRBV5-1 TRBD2 CASRGLGLSMETQYF TGCGCCAGCAGGGGACTAGGCCTATCGATGGAGACCCAGTACTTC
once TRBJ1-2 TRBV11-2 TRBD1 CASSFGTGFGYTF TGTGCCAGCAGCTTCGGGACAGGGTTTGGCTACACCTTC
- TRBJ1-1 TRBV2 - CASSVTGTAEAFF TGTGCCAGCAGCGTCACAGGGACGGCTGAAGCTTTCTTT
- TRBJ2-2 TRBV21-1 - CASIRQCFGTGELFF TGTGCCAGCATCAGGCAATGCTTTGGCACCGGGGAGCTGTTTTTT
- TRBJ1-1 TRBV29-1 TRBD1 CSSSTGGSTEAFF TGCAGCTCTTCTACAGGGGGCAGCACTGAAGCTTTCTTT
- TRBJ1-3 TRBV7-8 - CASSATQGFGNTIYF TGTGCCAGCAGCGCGACTCAGGGGTTCGGAAACACCATATATTTT
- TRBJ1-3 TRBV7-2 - CASSLGFSSGNTIYF TGTGCCAGCAGCTTAGGTTTTTCGTCTGGAAACACCATATATTTT
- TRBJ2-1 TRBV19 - CASSIENRAAYNEQFF TGTGCCAGTAGTATAGAGAACAGGGCGGCTTACAATGAGCAGTTCTTC
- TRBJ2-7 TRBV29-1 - CSVARGTYEQYF TGCAGCGTTGCCAGGGGAACCTACGAGCAGTACTTC
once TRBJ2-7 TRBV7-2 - CASRDSKGEQYF TGTGCCAGCAGGGACAGTAAGGGCGAGCAGTACTTC
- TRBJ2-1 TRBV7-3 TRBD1 CASSLRDRGHEQFF TGTGCCAGCAGCTTAAGGGACAGGGGCCATGAGCAGTTCTTC
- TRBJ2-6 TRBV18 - CASSPMETGANVLTF TGTGCCAGCTCACCGATGGAGACTGGGGCCAACGTCCTGACTTTC
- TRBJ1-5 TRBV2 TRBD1 CASRGDSGQPQHF TGTGCCAGCAGGGGGGACAGTGGGCAGCCCCAGCATTTT
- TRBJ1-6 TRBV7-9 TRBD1 CASRSTGTGRSPLHF TGTGCCAGCAGATCTACCGGGACAGGACGTTCACCCCTCCACTTT
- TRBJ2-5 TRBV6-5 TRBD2 CASSQPGTSQETQYF TGTGCCAGCAGTCAGCCGGGGACTAGCCAAGAGACCCAGTACTTC
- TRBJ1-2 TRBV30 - CAWRREDSKGYTF TGTGCCTGGAGACGAGAGGACAGTAAAGGCTACACCTTC
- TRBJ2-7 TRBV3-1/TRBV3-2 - CASSQRWDTYEQYF TGTGCCAGCAGCCAACGGTGGGACACCTACGAGCAGTACTTC
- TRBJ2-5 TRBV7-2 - CASSFGVETQYF TGTGCCAGCAGCTTCGGTGTGGAGACCCAGTACTTC
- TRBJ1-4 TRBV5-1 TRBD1 CASCLGTGIEKLFF TGCGCCAGCTGCCTGGGGACAGGGATCGAAAAACTGTTTTTT
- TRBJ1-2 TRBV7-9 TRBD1 CASSPGTAHYGYTF TGTGCCAGCAGCCCCGGGACAGCCCACTATGGCTACACCTTC
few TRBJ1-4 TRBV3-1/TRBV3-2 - CASSQWGQQNEKLFF TGTGCCAGCAGCCAATGGGGGCAGCAAAATGAAAAACTGTTTTTT
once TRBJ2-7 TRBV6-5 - CASRRDSRGYEQYF TGTGCCAGCAGGAGGGACTCCCGGGGGTACGAGCAGTACTTC
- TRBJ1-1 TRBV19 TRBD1 CASRARQGMNTEAFF TGTGCCAGTAGGGCCAGACAGGGGATGAACACTGAAGCTTTCTTT
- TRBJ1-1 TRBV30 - CAWTGRGGWNTEAFF TGTGCCTGGACTGGACGTGGGGGGTGGAACACTGAAGCTTTCTTT
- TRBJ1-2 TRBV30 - CAWRGGEWASVSNYGYTF TGTGCCTGGAGGGGAGGAGAGTGGGCCTCTGTTTCTAACTATGGCTACACCTTC
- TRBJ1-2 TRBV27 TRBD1 CASSTGGATYGYTF TGTGCCAGCAGTACAGGGGGCGCAACCTATGGCTACACCTTC
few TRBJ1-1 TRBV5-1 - CASSLDRQMNTEAFF TGCGCCAGCAGCTTGGATCGACAAATGAACACTGAAGCTTTCTTT
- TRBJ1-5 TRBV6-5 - CASSRGWGLSQPQHF TGTGCCAGCAGTCGAGGCTGGGGACTCAGTCAGCCCCAGCATTTT
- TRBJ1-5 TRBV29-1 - CSVVPGDPNQPQHF TGCAGCGTCGTACCGGGGGATCCAAATCAGCCCCAGCATTTT
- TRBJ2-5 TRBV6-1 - CASSHPPVETQYF TGTGCCAGCAGCCACCCTCCGGTGGAGACCCAGTACTTC
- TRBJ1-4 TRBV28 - CASSSGYEKLFF TGTGCCAGCAGTTCAGGGTATGAAAAACTGTTTTTT
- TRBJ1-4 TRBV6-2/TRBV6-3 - CASSYSPRSEKLFF TGTGCCAGCAGTTACTCGCCAAGAAGCGAAAAACTGTTTTTT
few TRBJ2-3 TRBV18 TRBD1 CASSPYRGSTDTQYF TGTGCCAGCTCACCATACAGGGGGAGCACAGATACGCAGTATTTT
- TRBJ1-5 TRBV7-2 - CASSLARGEVSHF TGTGCCAGCAGCTTAGCGCGGGGGGAGGTATCCCATTTT
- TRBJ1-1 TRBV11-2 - CASSLSEIMNTEAFF TGTGCCAGCAGCTTATCGGAGATCATGAACACTGAAGCTTTCTTT
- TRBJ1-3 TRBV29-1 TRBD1 CSYIDRPGQGNTIYF TGCAGCTACATCGACCGACCGGGACAGGGAAACACCATATATTTT
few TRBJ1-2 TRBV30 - CASPGGGTYGYTF TGTGCCTCCCCCGGAGGAGGTACCTATGGCTACACCTTC
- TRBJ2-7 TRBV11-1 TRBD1 CASSFGQGAVWEQYF TGTGCCAGCAGCTTCGGACAGGGGGCCGTTTGGGAGCAGTACTTC
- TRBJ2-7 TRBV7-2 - CASILPGFNEQYF TGTGCCAGCATCCTTCCGGGGTTTAACGAGCAGTACTTC
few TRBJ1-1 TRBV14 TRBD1 CASSQTGGTEAFF TGTGCCAGCAGCCAAACAGGGGGCACTGAAGCTTTCTTT
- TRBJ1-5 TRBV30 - CAWTDSNLYQPQHF TGTGCCTGGACTGACAGTAATCTCTATCAGCCCCAGCATTTT
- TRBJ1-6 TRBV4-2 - CASSQDFIDSPLHF TGTGCCAGCAGCCAAGATTTTATCGATTCACCCCTCCACTTT
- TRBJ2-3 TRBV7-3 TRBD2 CASSPTIAGVVDTQYF TGTGCCAGCAGCCCCACCATAGCGGGGGTCGTGGATACGCAGTATTTT
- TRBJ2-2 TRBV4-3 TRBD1 CASGTANTGELFF TGCGCCAGCGGGACAGCGAACACCGGGGAGCTGTTTTTT
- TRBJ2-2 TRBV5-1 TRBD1 CASSVQGFTGELFF TGCGCCAGCAGCGTACAGGGGTTCACCGGGGAGCTGTTTTTT
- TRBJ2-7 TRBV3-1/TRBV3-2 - CASSRTPTTYEQYF TGTGCCAGCAGCCGGACACCTACGACCTACGAGCAGTACTTC
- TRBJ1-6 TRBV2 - CASSDSYYNSPLHF TGTGCCAGCAGTGACAGTTACTATAATTCACCCCTCCACTTT
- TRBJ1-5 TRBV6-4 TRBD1 CASSDRVFNQPQHF TGTGCCAGCTCCGACAGGGTGTTCAATCAGCCCCAGCATTTT